One sample yielded the 32 T cell receptor beta chains listed below, sequenced in a study of a mutant IDH1 vaccine in newly diagnosed glioma. Described time point: week 11, during vaccination. Vaccinated patients received 300 ug of mutant IDH1 20-mer peptide per dose, with topical imiquimod. The method was immunoSEQ multiplex PCR; TCRdb's version includes in-frame clones alone and lacks a portion of them. The sample lists 60,000 to 75,000 clones; about 80% were seen once. Antigens for these TCRs are unknown. This material consisted of PBMCs, taken from a glioma patient whose treatment included an IDH1 peptide vaccine. The receptors shown here come from a man aged 25 to 40 with glioma.

The V call is TRBV6-6, the J call TRBJ1-5; no firm D call. Looked up from germline, CDR1 is MNHNY and CDR2 is SVGAGI (reference sequence). V was pared by 2 bases and J by 4 bases, with 9 bases between. The CDR3 spans 14 residues. CDR3 loop: CASSYPYPNQPQHF. The CDR3, as DNA: TGTGCCAGCAGTTACCCCTACCCAAATCAGCCCCAGCATTTT.

This clone was counted once. The chain links TRBV5-1 to TRBJ1-1; the D is unclear. Germline assignment: CDR1 SGHRS and CDR2 YFSETQ. The CDR3 runs to 17 residues. V lost 2 bases and J 5 bases, leaving 22 bases between the germline ends. The CDR3 region has the DNA TGCGCCAGCAGCTTTAATGCCCGTAGGAGGCCGTCAACTGAAGCTTTCTTT. This sequence encodes CASSFNARRRPSTEAFF. The full variable domain, with the rest looked up from reference TRBV5-1 and TRBJ1-1, is KAGVTQTPRYLIKTRGQQVTLSCSPISGHRSVSWYQQTPGQGLQFLFEYFSETQRNKGNFPGRFSGRQFSNSRSEMNVSTLELGDSALYLCASSFNARRRPSTEAFFGQGTRLTVV.

This clone was counted only a few times. The V call is TRBV4-1, the J call TRBJ1-3; D not certain. Germline-derived CDR1 and CDR2 are MGHRA and YSYEKL. The CDR3 is 16 residues long. V was clipped by 4 bases and J by 2 bases, with 15 bases between them. CDR3 bases: TGCGCCAGCAGCCCCAGAGGAACTGCCCCTGGAAACACCATATATTTT. It translates to CASSPRGTAPGNTIYF.

The CDR3 nucleotides are TGTGCCAGCAGCTCCAGGGACAGGTTGCACAATGAGCAGTTCTTC. It encodes CASSSRDRLHNEQFF. V is TRBV5-4 and J is TRBJ2-1; 8 bases agree with TRBD1. J gave up 5 bases and V 3 bases, and 7 bases lay outside the gene matches. Per germline, CDR1 SGHNT and CDR2 YYREEE (reference sequence). The CDR3 loop spans 15 amino acids.

The V call is TRBV27, the J call TRBJ2-3; the D gene is possibly TRBD2 (5 bases). From germline, CDR1 is MNHEY and CDR2 SMNVEV (reference sequence). The CDR3 covers 16 residues. V was trimmed by 7 bases and J by 7 bases, leaving 24 bases between them. The CDR3 DNA follows: TGTGCCAGCACCCCCTCGCGGGCCTCTCTCCTTTATACGCAGTATTTT. This codes for CASTPSRASLLYTQYF.

Note on this clone: Other DNA sequences in the same sample also yield this CDR3. V usage is TRBV28 and J usage is TRBJ2-7; a possible D gene is TRBD2 (6 bases). The V gene's germline CDR1 is MDHEN and CDR2 SYDVKM. CDR3 length: 12 amino acids. V was shortened by 5 bases and J by 6 bases, with 11 bases between the two germline ends. The CDR3 sequence: CASSPLGGEQYF. DNA of the CDR3: TGTGCCAGCAGTCCCCTCGGGGGCGAGCAGTACTTC.

This chain uses TRBV11-2 with TRBJ2-3; 10 bases fit TRBD2. The CDR3 totals 16 residues. In germline, CDR1 is SGHAT, CDR2 FQNNGV. J was trimmed by 4 bases and V by 5 bases; bases with no gene match: 9. CDR3 protein: CASSPLAGGTPDTQYF. Here the CDR3 DNA reads TGTGCCAGCAGCCCTTTAGCGGGGGGTACTCCAGATACGCAGTATTTT.

This clone has a handful of counts. The chain uses TRBV2 and TRBJ1-2, with TRBD1 matching over 7 bases. CDR1 is SNHLY, CDR2 FYNNEI, per germline. CDR3 length: 14 residues. J gave up 6 bases and V 5 bases, and 9 bases lay outside the gene matches. CDR3: CASSPQGGRNGYTF. The CDR3, as DNA: TGTGCCAGCAGTCCTCAGGGGGGACGGAATGGCTACACCTTC.

J is TRBJ1-1 and V is TRBV5-4; maybe TRBD1 (6 bases). CDR1 is SGHNT and CDR2 is YYREEE in the germline V gene (reference sequence). There are 13 residues in the CDR3. The ends were cut back, 0 bases at V and 9 bases at J, with 12 bases in the middle. CDR3 sequence: CASSLVDSPKAFF. CDR3 sequence (DNA): TGTGCCAGCAGCTTGGTGGACAGCCCTAAAGCTTTCTTT.

CDR3 residues: CASSLPGRTGELFF. The DNA for the CDR3 is TGTGCCAGCAGTTTGCCGGGAAGGACCGGGGAGCTGTTTTTT. This chain links TRBV6-5 with TRBJ2-2; possible D gene TRBD2, 5 bases. Germline values: CDR1 MNHEY, CDR2 SVGAGI. The germline V and J ends were trimmed by 4 bases and 5 bases, with 11 bases remaining between them. CDR3 length equals 14 residues.

The J gene is TRBJ2-4, the V gene TRBV7-9; D might be TRBD1 or TRBD2, each matching 6 bases. CDR3 size: 13 residues. V was clipped by 5 bases and J by 8 bases, with 13 bases between them. Germline values: CDR1 SEHNR, CDR2 FQNEAQ (reference sequence). The CDR3 nucleotides read TGTGCCAGCAGCGGGGGGCCCGTGGACATTCAGTACTTC. Residues: CASSGGPVDIQYF.

The V call is TRBV10-3, the J call TRBJ2-3, with D possibly being TRBD2 (5 bases). Trimming pared 4 bases from V and 1 base from J, leaving 15 bases between. The CDR3 spans 16 residues. Germline V gene sequence: CDR1 ENHRY, CDR2 SYGVKD. The CDR3 here is CAISVYGSGGTDTQYF. DNA of the CDR3: TGTGCCATCAGTGTCTATGGGAGTGGGGGCACAGATACGCAGTATTTT.

The gene calls are TRBV9 and TRBJ2-3; D possibly corresponds to TRBD2 (6 bases). Per the germline V gene, CDR1 is SGDLS and CDR2 is YYNGEE. The CDR3 is 17 amino acids. With 1 base removed from V and 2 bases from J, the gap between germline ends came to 17 bases. The CDR3 reads CASSVTRFSGATDTQYF. The CDR3 DNA follows: TGTGCCAGCAGCGTAACCCGATTTAGCGGAGCCACAGATACGCAGTATTTT. The whole variable domain, remainder taken from reference TRBV9 and TRBJ2-3, is DSGVTQTPKHLITATGQRVTLRCSPRSGDLSVYWYQQSLDQGLQFLIQYYNGEERAKGNILERFSAQQFPDLHSELNLSSLELGDSALYFCASSVTRFSGATDTQYFGPGTRLTVL.

V usage is TRBV5-6 and J usage is TRBJ1-5; D is ambiguous. V was pared by 2 bases and J by 0 bases, with 6 bases between. Per germline, CDR1 SGHDT and CDR2 YYEEEE. CDR3 size: 14 residues. CDR3: CASSFYDSNQPQHF. DNA for the CDR3: TGTGCCAGCAGCTTTTACGATAGCAATCAGCCCCAGCATTTT.

The V gene is TRBV27, the J gene TRBJ2-1; D may be TRBD2 (5 bases). Trimming left V 5 bases short and J 5 bases short, with 13 bases between. The V gene's germline CDR1 is MNHEY and CDR2 SMNVEV (reference sequence). The CDR3 is made up of 14 amino acids. The CDR3 coding sequence is TGTGCCAGCAGTCCCCTAACTAGGGACAATGAGCAGTTCTTC. Translation gives CASSPLTRDNEQFF.

The V and J genes are TRBV4-1 and TRBJ2-4; 15 bases are a match to TRBD2. Germline V gene sequence: CDR1 MGHRA, CDR2 YSYEKL. The CDR3 sequence is 21 residues long. Losses at the gene ends were 1 base for V and 1 base for J; bases not matched to a gene: 11. In DNA form, the CDR3 reads TGCGCCAGCAGCCAAGGTCAGGGACTAGCGGGAGGCCGGGGGGCCAAAAACATTCAGTACTTC. It is translated as CASSQGQGLAGGRGAKNIQYF.

The chain has TRBV27 and TRBJ2-7; TRBD1 aligns across 7 bases. In germline, CDR1 is MNHEY, CDR2 SMNVEV (reference sequence). V was pared by 7 bases and J by 2 bases, with 8 bases of the junction left unmatched. The CDR3 runs to 14 residues. CDR3 in DNA: TGTGCCAGCAAAAAGTCCGGGACAGCCTACGAGCAGTACTTC. As protein: CASKKSGTAYEQYF.

V is TRBV28 and J is TRBJ2-5, with TRBD2 as a possible D gene (10 bases). The CDR3 contains 18 residues. Germline CDR1 is MDHEN and CDR2 is SYDVKM. With 4 bases removed from V and 0 bases from J, the gap between germline ends came to 21 bases. Written as DNA, the CDR3 is TGTGCCAGCAGTTCAGGGACAGGGCTAGCGGGGGACCAAGAGACCCAGTACTTC. It specifies CASSSGTGLAGDQETQYF.

The chain recombines TRBV28 with TRBJ1-1; TRBD1 might be the D (5 bases). With 5 bases removed from V and 0 bases from J, the gap between germline ends came to 13 bases. The CDR3 spans 15 residues. CDR1 MDHEN and CDR2 SYDVKM come from the germline V gene. CDR3 in amino acids: CASSDRQTMNTEAFF. CDR3 sequence (DNA): TGTGCCAGCAGTGACCGACAGACCATGAACACTGAAGCTTTCTTT.

The chain employs TRBV5-6 and TRBJ1-2; 7 bases are shared with TRBD1. Losses at the gene ends were 6 bases for V and 2 bases for J; bases not matched to a gene: 13. CDR1 SGHDT and CDR2 YYEEEE come from the germline V gene. The CDR3 runs to 16 residues. CDR3 residues: CASTKPKAGGNYGYTF. The CDR3 DNA reads TGTGCCAGCACCAAACCGAAGGCAGGGGGAAACTATGGCTACACCTTC. The whole variable domain, filled in from reference TRBV5-6 and TRBJ1-2, reads DAGVTQSPTHLIKTRGQQVTLRCSPKSGHDTVSWYQQALGQGPQFIFQYYEEEERQRGNFPDRFSGHQFPNYSSELNVNALLLGDSALYLCASTKPKAGGNYGYTFGSGTRLTVV.

The chain uses TRBV9 and TRBJ2-1, with 9 bases lining up with TRBD2. The V gene end was trimmed by 4 bases and the J gene end by 6 bases; junction bases not matched to a gene: 14. CDR1 and CDR2 from the germline V gene are SGDLS and YYNGEE. The CDR3 totals 17 residues. CDR3 loop: CASSSSPWGAGGNEQFF. The CDR3 DNA reads as TGTGCCAGCAGCTCTTCCCCCTGGGGAGCGGGGGGCAATGAGCAGTTCTTC.

The gene calls are TRBV7-3 and TRBJ2-5; D may be TRBD2 (5 bases). Trimming left V 5 bases short and J 2 bases short, with 12 bases between. Germline CDR1 reads SGHTA; CDR2 reads FQGTGA. CDR3 size: 14 residues. CDR3 in amino acids: CASSSTGLQETQYF. In DNA form, the CDR3 reads TGTGCCAGCAGCAGTACGGGATTACAAGAGACCCAGTACTTC.

The rearrangement uses TRBV2 and TRBJ2-1; TRBD1 matches at 7 bases. V shed 7 bases and J 6 bases; nucleotides not matched to a gene: 6. CDR1 SNHLY and CDR2 FYNNEI come from the germline V gene. The CDR3 covers 13 residues. As DNA, the CDR3 is TGTGCCAGCACGGCGAACAGGGGCAATGAGCAGTTCTTC. Translating it yields CASTANRGNEQFF.

The rearrangement links TRBV9 to TRBJ2-3; a weak D match, TRBD1 (7 bases). Germline assignment: CDR1 SGDLS and CDR2 YYNGEE. This CDR3 comprises 15 residues. Trimming removed 1 base at V and 2 bases at J, with 11 bases between. In DNA form, the CDR3 reads TGTGCCAGCAGCGTAACCAGGGGGGACACAGATACGCAGTATTTT. Amino acids: CASSVTRGDTDTQYF.

This chain connects TRBV5-5 to TRBJ1-6; D possibly corresponds to TRBD1 (5 bases). Germline CDR1 SGHKS, CDR2 YYEKEE (reference sequence). This CDR3 is 14 amino acids long. Trimming removed 4 bases from V and 5 bases from J, with 10 bases in between. In DNA form, the CDR3 reads TGTGCCAGCAGCAAGGGGTCTAATAATTCACCCCTCCACTTT. The encoded protein is CASSKGSNNSPLHF.

The rearrangement uses TRBV11-3 and TRBJ2-2; D is perhaps TRBD1 (5 bases). CDR1 and CDR2 from the germline V gene are SGHNT and YENEEA. This CDR3 is built from 14 residues. Trimming shortened V by 1 base and J by 6 bases, and 9 bases separated the two germline ends. The CDR3 loop is CASSLGGLPGELFF. CDR3 nucleotides: TGTGCCAGCAGCTTAGGGGGCCTCCCCGGGGAGCTGTTTTTT.

CDR3 protein: CASSKAGDPSYEQYF. As DNA, the CDR3 is TGTGCCAGCAGTAAAGCGGGAGATCCCTCCTACGAGCAGTACTTC. The genes are TRBV28 and TRBJ2-7; 8 bases agree with TRBD2. The germline gives CDR1 MDHEN, CDR2 SYDVKM. This CDR3 is 15 amino acids long. V was clipped by 5 bases and J by 0 bases; unmatched bases: 6.

The V gene is TRBV7-9, the J gene TRBJ2-1; 7 bases are a match to TRBD2. This CDR3 spans 15 amino acids. Per germline, CDR1 SEHNR and CDR2 FQNEAQ (reference sequence). With V trimmed by 3 bases and J by 2 bases, 4 bases remained unmatched. DNA for the CDR3: TGTGCCAGCAGCTTTGGCGGGAGCGCCTACAATGAGCAGTTCTTC. As protein: CASSFGGSAYNEQFF.

The rearrangement joins TRBV29-1 to TRBJ1-1; perhaps TRBD1 as D (6 bases). CDR1 SQVTM and CDR2 ANQGSEA come from the germline V gene. The CDR3 is made up of 11 amino acids. The germline V and J ends were trimmed by 6 bases and 6 bases, with 11 bases remaining between them. The chain's CDR3 is CSVRGAAEAFF. CDR3 bases: TGCAGCGTACGGGGGGCAGCTGAAGCTTTCTTT. Full variable domain (outside the CDR3, taken from reference TRBV29-1 and TRBJ1-1): SAVISQKPSRDICQRGTSLTIQCQVDSQVTMMFWYRQQPGQSLTLIATANQGSEATYESGFVIDKFPISRPNLTFSTLTVSNMSPEDSSIYLCSVRGAAEAFFGQGTRLTVV.

The chain recombines TRBV7-9 with TRBJ1-6; 9 nucleotides line up with TRBD1. J was trimmed by 8 bases and V by 6 bases; bases with no gene match: 8. This CDR3 region has 15 residues. Germline lookup yields CDR1 SEHNR and CDR2 FQNEAQ (reference sequence). The CDR3 here is CASSEQGARYSPLHF. The CDR3 DNA sequence: TGTGCCAGCAGTGAACAGGGGGCTAGGTATTCACCCCTCCACTTT.

J is TRBJ2-3 and V is TRBV2, with a weak D call TRBD2 (6 bases). Germline-derived CDR1 and CDR2 are SNHLY and FYNNEI. The CDR3 has 14 residues. Trimming removed 5 bases from V and 11 bases from J, with 20 bases in between. The DNA for the CDR3 is TGTGCCAGCAGTACCGAATCAGGGAGGAGTGAGCAGTATTTT. Its protein product is CASSTESGRSEQYF.

The chain is built from TRBV28 and TRBJ1-4; D remains ambiguous. V lost 0 bases to trimming and J lost 9 bases, with 11 bases between them. CDR3 size: 14 residues. CDR1 is MDHEN, CDR2 SYDVKM, per germline. CDR3 DNA sequence: TGTGCCAGCAGTTTATGGCCTGGGGTAAAAAAACTGTTTTTT. Amino acids: CASSLWPGVKKLFF.